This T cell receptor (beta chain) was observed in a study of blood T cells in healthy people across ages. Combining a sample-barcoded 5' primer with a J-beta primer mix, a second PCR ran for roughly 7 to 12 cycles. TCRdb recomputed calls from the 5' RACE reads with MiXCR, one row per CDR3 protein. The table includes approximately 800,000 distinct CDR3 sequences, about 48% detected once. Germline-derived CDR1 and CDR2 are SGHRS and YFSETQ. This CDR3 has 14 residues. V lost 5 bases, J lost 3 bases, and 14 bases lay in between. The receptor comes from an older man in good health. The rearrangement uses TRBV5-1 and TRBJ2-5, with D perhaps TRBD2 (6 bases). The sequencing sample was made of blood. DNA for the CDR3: TGCGCCAGCAGGAAAACAGGAGGGGAAGAGACCCAGTACTTC. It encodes CASRKTGGEETQYF.